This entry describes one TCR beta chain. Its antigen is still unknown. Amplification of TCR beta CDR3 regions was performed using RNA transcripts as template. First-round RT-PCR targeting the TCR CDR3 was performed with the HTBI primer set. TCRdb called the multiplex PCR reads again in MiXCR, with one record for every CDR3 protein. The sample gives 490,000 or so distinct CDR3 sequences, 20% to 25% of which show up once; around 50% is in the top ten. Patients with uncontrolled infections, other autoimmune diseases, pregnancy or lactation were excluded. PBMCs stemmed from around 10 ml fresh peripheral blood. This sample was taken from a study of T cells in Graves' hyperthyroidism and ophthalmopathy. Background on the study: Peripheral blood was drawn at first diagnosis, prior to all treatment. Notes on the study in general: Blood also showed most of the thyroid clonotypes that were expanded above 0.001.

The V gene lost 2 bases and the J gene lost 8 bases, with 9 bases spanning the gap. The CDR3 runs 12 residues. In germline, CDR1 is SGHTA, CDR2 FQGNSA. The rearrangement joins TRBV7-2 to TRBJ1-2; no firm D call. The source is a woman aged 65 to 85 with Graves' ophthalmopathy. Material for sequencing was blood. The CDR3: CASSLNEEGYTF. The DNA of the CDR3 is TGTGCCAGCAGCTTAAATGAAGAGGGCTACACCTTC. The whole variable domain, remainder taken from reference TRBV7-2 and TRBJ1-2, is GAGVSQSPSNKVTEKGKDVELRCDPISGHTALYWYRQSLGQGLEFLIYFQGNSAPDKSGLPSDRFSAERTGGSVSTLTIQRTQQEDSAVYLCASSLNEEGYTFGSGTRLTVV.